The 7 T cell receptor beta chains below were found in one sample sequenced in a study of spatial heterogeneity in lung cancer (dated by TCRdb to between 2018 and 2020). Receptor amplification or capture employed 5' RACE. Sequencing instrument: NextSeq 500. TCRdb reprocessing: public reads trimmed at Q25 with fastp, clones called with MiXCR, in-frame beta chains kept. Rows merge per CDR3 protein into single entries with the most common DNA and genes. In all, the sample holds 75,000 to 85,000 distinct CDR3 sequences, and roughly a fifth of those were seen once. 6.2% of the sample goes to the ten largest clones. Taken with the paper, the label for time point translates to: sample taken at primary tumor resection. Whole RNA extracted from tumor and nontumor lung tissue, or from cryopreserved PBMC samples, was used for TCR sequencing without cell sorting. The sample here was PBMCs, taken at surgery. These receptors all stem from a male donor with early-stage non-small cell lung cancer.

This clonotype occurred many times. The chain links TRBV5-5 to TRBJ1-1; unclear D gene. V lost 0 bases and J 0 bases, leaving 6 bases between the germline ends. Germline CDR1 is SGHKS and CDR2 is YYEKEE (reference sequence). The CDR3 sequence is 14 residues long. The CDR3: CASSLVELNTEAFF. In DNA form, the CDR3 reads TGTGCCAGCAGCTTGGTGGAATTGAACACTGAAGCTTTCTTT.

There are many counts of this clonotype. This chain uses TRBV7-3 with TRBJ1-1; D ambiguous. Per the germline V gene, CDR1 is SGHTA and CDR2 is FQGTGA. Trimming removed 2 bases from V and 0 bases from J, with 4 bases in between. This CDR3 is 13 amino acids long. The CDR3: CASSLGMNTEAFF. The DNA of the CDR3 is TGTGCCAGCAGCTTAGGCATGAACACTGAAGCTTTCTTT.

This clonotype was seen repeatedly, ten times or more. The chain couples TRBV29-1 to TRBJ2-2; TRBD1 matches at 9 bases. The germline gives CDR1 SQVTM, CDR2 ANQGSEA. The CDR3 consists of 15 residues. With 6 bases clipped from V and 0 bases from J, the junction kept 5 bases outside the gene matches. CDR3 in DNA: TGCAGCGTCCAAACAGGGGGCCCGAACACCGGGGAGCTGTTTTTT. Protein sequence: CSVQTGGPNTGELFF.

Comment on this clonotype: A read error may explain this, as a much larger clone is one base away. This CDR3 is missing its conserved last phenylalanine or tryptophan, likely due to a read error. For the CDR3, the DNA is TGTGCCAGCAGCCAAGGTGCAGGGGGAGCGACTGAAGCTTTCTCT. Its translation is CASSQGAGGATEAFS. V is TRBV3-1 and J is TRBJ1-1; TRBD1 matches at 7 bases. The V gene's germline CDR1 is LGHDT and CDR2 YNNKEL (reference sequence). The ends lost 1 base at V and 5 bases at J; junction bases unmatched: 7. This CDR3 has 15 residues.

This clonotype was counted a few times. This chain joins TRBV20-1 and TRBJ1-2; no firm D call. Germline CDR1 and CDR2: DFQATT and SNEGSKA (reference sequence). The CDR3 runs to 14 residues. V was shortened by 2 bases and J by 7 bases, with 17 bases between the two germline ends. The CDR3 DNA reads TGCAGTGCTAGATCCGACCAGGATCTGCGTGGCTACACCTTC. Its translation is CSARSDQDLRGYTF.

This clonotype was observed a handful of times. The chain combines TRBV10-3 with TRBJ2-7; no firm D call. This CDR3 spans 11 amino acids. CDR1 and CDR2 from the germline V gene are ENHRY and SYGVKD. V lost 6 bases to trimming and J lost 4 bases, with 7 bases between them. This CDR3 reads CAISSLYEQYF. Here the CDR3 DNA reads TGTGCCATCAGCTCATTGTACGAGCAGTACTTC.

The V call is TRBV12-3 or TRBV12-4, the J call TRBJ1-5, with D maybe TRBD1 (6 bases). The ends were cut back, 3 bases at V and 6 bases at J, with 12 bases in the middle. The length of the CDR3 is 14 residues. CDR3 sequence: CASSLRGGSQPQHF. The DNA of the CDR3 is TGTGCCAGCAGTTTGAGGGGGGGGAGTCAGCCCCAGCATTTT.